The clone carrying this T cell receptor beta chain was picked up one time. Its antigen is not known. Germline V gene lookup returns CDR1 KGHDR and CDR2 SFDVKD. The CDR3 extends over 16 amino acids. The trim removed 7 bases at V and 2 bases at J, leaving 11 bases unmatched. This record comes from a study of Graves' ophthalmopathy and Graves' hyperthyroidism. Study-level information: Stable hyperthyroidism denotes an absence of ophthalmopathy throughout 18 months of follow-up.

Study-level points and caveats: Separation of ophthalmopathy from stable hyperthyroidism was achieved by a 13-signature model, at roughly 88% sensitivity and about 81% specificity. The majority of expanded thyroid clonotypes above 0.001 frequency also occurred in blood.

TCR beta CDR3 regions were amplified from RNA transcripts. HTBI primers were employed in first-round RT-PCR, then a second-round multiplex PCR followed. TCRdb called the multiplex PCR reads again in MiXCR, with one record for every CDR3 protein. The sample has over a million distinct CDR3 sequences, 35% to 40% seen once; the top ten hold over 8.5%. The clonotype originates from an adult man with Graves' hyperthyroidism. This chain connects TRBV24-1 to TRBJ1-2; 8 bases match TRBD1. Sequenced input: peripheral blood or thyroid tissue (not recorded which). The CDR3 loop is CATSSTGQALNYGYTF. CDR3 DNA: TGTGCCACCAGCAGCACGGGACAGGCCCTAAACTATGGCTACACCTTC.